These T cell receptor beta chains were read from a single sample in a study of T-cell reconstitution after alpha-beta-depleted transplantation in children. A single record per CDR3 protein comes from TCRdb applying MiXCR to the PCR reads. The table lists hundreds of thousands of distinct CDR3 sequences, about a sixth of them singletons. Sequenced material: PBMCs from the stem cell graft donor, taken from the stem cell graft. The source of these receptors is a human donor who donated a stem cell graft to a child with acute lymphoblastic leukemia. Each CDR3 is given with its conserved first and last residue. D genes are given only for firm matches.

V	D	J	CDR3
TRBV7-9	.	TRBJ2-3	CASSLKHGVSTDTQYF
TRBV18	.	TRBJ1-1	CASSSQGVNTEAFF
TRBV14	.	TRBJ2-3	CSSSQEIGAGRRNTQYF
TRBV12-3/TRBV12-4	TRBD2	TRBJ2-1	CASSSSGRLEQFF
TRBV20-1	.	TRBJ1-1	CSARWGATEAFF
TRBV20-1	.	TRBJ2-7	CSAFAGDSYEQYF
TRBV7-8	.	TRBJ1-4	CASSLRAGVTEKLFF
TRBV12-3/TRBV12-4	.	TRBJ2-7	CASSFGRLYEQYF
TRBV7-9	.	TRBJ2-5	CASSDPRPAPWETQYF
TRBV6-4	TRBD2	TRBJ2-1	CASSARHLGAGATNEQFF
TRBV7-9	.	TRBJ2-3	CASSRPTGSEGVDTQYF